The 26 T cell receptor beta chains given below trace back to one sample, sequenced in a study of T cells in localized non-small cell lung cancer. Using immunoSEQ multiplex PCR, the repertoire was profiled, and TCRdb retains in-frame clones only, with some absent. The profile covers about 11,000 clones, with about 80% appearing a single time and about 31% taken by the ten largest. The sample in question was peripheral blood, obtained before any cancer treatment. The source is a male donor at least 60 years old with stage I lung adenocarcinoma.

A single count supports this clone. Relative to the germline gene, one junction end is altered; a read error may explain this. The chain uses TRBV7-3 and TRBJ2-5; tentatively, D is TRBD2 (5 bases). CDR1 SGHTA and CDR2 FQGTGA come from the germline V gene. The CDR3 has 13 amino acids. CDR3 amino acids: CASSLTREETQYF. The CDR3 coding sequence is TGTGCCAGCAGCCTAACTAGAGAAGAGACCCAGTACTTC. Complete variable domain (other parts from reference TRBV7-3 and TRBJ2-5): GAGVSQTPSNKVTEKGKYVELRCDPISGHTALYWYRQSLGQGPEFLIYFQGTGAADDSGLPNDRFFAVRPEGSVSTLKIQRTERGDSAVYLCASSLTREETQYFGPGTRLLVL.

This clone was seen once. CDR3 coding DNA: TGTGCCAGCAGCTTAGCCGGGGAGCTGTTTTTT. This codes for CASSLAGELFF. This chain links TRBV11-2 with TRBJ2-2; D gene unclear. CDR1 and CDR2 from the germline V gene are SGHAT and FQNNGV. The CDR3 has 11 amino acids. V was trimmed by 1 base and J by 6 bases, leaving 0 bases between them.

The CDR3 DNA follows: TGTGCCAGCAGGTCAGGAGAGACCCAGTACTTC. Residues: CASRSGETQYF. V and J are TRBV6-6 and TRBJ2-5; D unresolved. The germline V gene has CDR1 MNHNY and CDR2 SVGAGI (reference sequence). V dropped 6 bases and J dropped 4 bases, with 6 bases sitting between them. The length of the CDR3 is 11 residues.

V and J are TRBV5-1 and TRBJ2-1; D is possibly TRBD1 or TRBD2 (5 bases each). CDR3 length: 16 amino acids. Trimming took 3 bases from V and 1 from J, leaving 14 bases between them. Germline assignment: CDR1 SGHRS and CDR2 YFSETQ. The CDR3 DNA sequence: TGCGCCAGCAGCTCGAGGGGTGGATTTTCCTACAATGAGCAGTTCTTC. This encodes CASSSRGGFSYNEQFF.

This clone has only one observation. The V call is TRBV29-1, the J call TRBJ1-6, with 8 bases lining up with TRBD1. CDR1 and CDR2 from the germline V gene are SQVTM and ANQGSEA. This CDR3 contains 13 residues. J was trimmed by 10 bases and V by 5 bases; bases with no gene match: 7. The CDR3 here is CSVQTGGGSPLHF. The CDR3 DNA sequence: TGCAGCGTTCAAACAGGGGGAGGGTCACCCCTCCACTTT.

The V and J genes are TRBV6-5 and TRBJ1-6; the D is unclear. CDR3 length: 14 residues. The V gene's germline CDR1 is MNHEY and CDR2 SVGAGI. The V and J ends lost 5 bases and 3 bases respectively, with 8 bases between them. CDR3 residues: CASSPALYNSPLHF. The DNA of the CDR3 is TGTGCCAGCAGTCCGGCGCTCTATAATTCACCCCTCCACTTT.

This clone has only a few counts. The chain joins TRBV27 to TRBJ1-6; weak D call: TRBD1 (6 bases). The germline CDR1 and CDR2 sequences are MNHEY and SMNVEV (reference sequence). The CDR3 is 12 amino acids. V lost 7 bases and J 12 bases, leaving 13 bases between the germline ends. In DNA form, the CDR3 reads TGTGCCAGCACAGGGGAGTGGGTACCCCTCCACTTT. Translation: CASTGEWVPLHF.

The chain uses TRBV4-3 and TRBJ2-7; 10 bases agree with TRBD1. Losses at the gene ends were 0 bases for V and 4 bases for J; bases not matched to a gene: 3. CDR3 length: 15 amino acids. Looked up from germline, CDR1 is LGHNA and CDR2 is YSLEER. The chain's CDR3 is CASSQETGGGYEQYF. The DNA for the CDR3 is TGCGCCAGCAGCCAAGAGACAGGGGGCGGGTACGAGCAGTACTTC.

The chain joins TRBV11-2 to TRBJ1-5; 10 nucleotides match TRBD1. V shed 5 bases, J shed 4 bases, and the junction held 5 bases outside the gene matches. Germline-derived CDR1 and CDR2 are SGHAT and FQNNGV. CDR3 length: 15 residues. This CDR3 reads CASSRTGGSNQPQHF. The CDR3 region has the DNA TGTGCCAGCAGCCGGACAGGGGGATCGAATCAGCCCCAGCATTTT.

The chain employs TRBV20-1 and TRBJ1-2, with D perhaps TRBD1 (5 bases). The CDR3 is made up of 11 amino acids. Trimming removed 5 bases from V and 5 bases from J, with 9 bases in between. The germline V gene encodes CDR1 DFQATT and CDR2 SNEGSKA (reference sequence). The CDR3 sequence is CSAADRYGYTF. The CDR3 DNA is TGCAGTGCTGCCGACAGATATGGCTACACCTTC.

This chain uses TRBV4-2 with TRBJ1-3; no clear D gene. Between the trimmed V and J ends, which lost 0 bases and 3 bases, there was a span of 3 bases. The V gene's germline CDR1 is LGHNA and CDR2 YNFKEQ. The CDR3 totals 13 residues. In DNA form, the CDR3 reads TGTGCCAGCAGCCAAGAAATTGGAAACACCATATATTTT. Amino acid sequence: CASSQEIGNTIYF.

The V call is TRBV7-3, the J call TRBJ2-3; D unresolved. Trimming cost V 3 bases and J 5 bases, with 3 bases left between them. The CDR3 runs 11 residues. The germline V gene has CDR1 SGHTA and CDR2 FQGTGA. The CDR3 DNA reads TGTGCCAGCAGCTTTCTAGATACGCAGTATTTT. This gives the protein CASSFLDTQYF. Supplemented by reference TRBV7-3 and TRBJ2-3, the full variable domain reads GAGVSQTPSNKVTEKGKYVELRCDPISGHTALYWYRQSLGQGPEFLIYFQGTGAADDSGLPNDRFFAVRPEGSVSTLKIQRTERGDSAVYLCASSFLDTQYFGPGTRLTVL.

V and J are TRBV12-5 and TRBJ1-5, with D possibly being TRBD1 (5 bases). The CDR3 loop spans 15 amino acids. V was shortened by 4 bases and J by 10 bases, with 20 bases between the two germline ends. The germline V gene has CDR1 LGHNT and CDR2 FRNRAP. CDR3 residues: CASGWSSGVVHPQHF. Written as DNA, the CDR3 is TGTGCTAGTGGTTGGAGCTCGGGGGTTGTTCATCCCCAGCATTTT.

The V and J genes are TRBV5-4 and TRBJ1-1; tentatively, D is TRBD1 (6 bases). Germline lookup yields CDR1 SGHNT and CDR2 YYREEE (reference sequence). This CDR3 comprises 13 residues. Trimming stripped 4 bases from V and 7 bases from J, with 14 bases between. CDR3 amino acids: CASSGTGSREAFF. CDR3 DNA: TGTGCCAGCAGCGGTACAGGGTCCCGTGAAGCTTTCTTT.

V gene TRBV19 combines with J gene TRBJ1-5, with unresolved D. Trimming took 3 bases from V and 0 from J, leaving 12 bases between them. Germline values: CDR1 LNHDA, CDR2 SQIVND (reference sequence). CDR3 size: 16 residues. The CDR3 DNA is TGTGCCAGTAGTATCAGGCAATACGATAGCAATCAGCCCCAGCATTTT. This gives the protein CASSIRQYDSNQPQHF.

The chain couples TRBV7-9 to TRBJ2-5; 11 positions match TRBD1. The CDR3 covers 15 residues. The trim removed 3 bases at V and 9 bases at J, leaving 9 bases unmatched. Germline assignment: CDR1 SEHNR and CDR2 FQNEAQ (reference sequence). CDR3 protein: CASSFLRTGGAAQYF. The CDR3 coding sequence is TGTGCCAGCAGCTTCTTAAGGACAGGGGGCGCGGCCCAGTACTTC. The full variable domain, in which reference TRBV7-9 and TRBJ2-5 provide the parts outside the CDR3, is DTGVSQNPRHKITKRGQNVTFRCDPISEHNRLYWYRQTLGQGPEFLTYFQNEAQLEKSRLLSDRFSAERPKGSFSTLEIQRTEQGDSAMYLCASSFLRTGGAAQYFGPGTRLLVL.

The gene calls are TRBV20-1 and TRBJ1-4, with D maybe TRBD1 (5 bases). Trimming removed 2 bases from V and 10 bases from J, with 8 bases in between. The CDR3 length is 11 residues. Germline V gives CDR1 DFQATT, CDR2 SNEGSKA (reference sequence). CDR3 sequence (DNA): TGCAGTGCTAGATGGGGGGGAAAACTGTTTTTT. Encoded protein: CSARWGGKLFF.

Only a few counts were recorded for this clone. V gene TRBV5-1 combines with J gene TRBJ2-5, with 10 nucleotides matching TRBD2. Per the germline V gene, CDR1 is SGHRS and CDR2 is YFSETQ. J gave up 0 bases and V 1 base, and 9 bases lay outside the gene matches. The CDR3 covers 18 residues. The CDR3, as DNA: TGCGCCAGCAGCTTGAGCGGCCTAGCGGGGGCCAACCAAGAGACCCAGTACTTC. This translates into CASSLSGLAGANQETQYF.

The chain links TRBV23-1 to TRBJ2-4, with a tentative D call TRBD2 (5 bases). TRBV23-1 is labeled an ORF, and its function is uncertain. This CDR3 comprises 17 residues. V was shortened by 0 bases and J by 0 bases, with 12 bases between the two germline ends. CDR3 loop: CASSQSSRTLAKNIQYF. The CDR3 coding sequence is TGCGCCAGCAGTCAATCGAGTCGGACTCTAGCCAAAAACATTCAGTACTTC.

The chain uses TRBV9 and TRBJ2-3; D is uncertain. V was cut by 3 bases and J by 2 bases, with 4 bases left in between. Germline values: CDR1 SGDLS, CDR2 YYNGEE. This CDR3 region has 12 residues. This chain's CDR3 is CASSAVTDTQYF. The CDR3, as DNA: TGTGCCAGCAGCGCTGTCACAGATACGCAGTATTTT. The variable domain in full, with the rest retrieved from reference TRBV9 and TRBJ2-3, is DSGVTQTPKHLITATGQRVTLRCSPRSGDLSVYWYQQSLDQGLQFLIQYYNGEERAKGNILERFSAQQFPDLHSELNLSSLELGDSALYFCASSAVTDTQYFGPGTRLTVL.

This chain uses TRBV6-5 with TRBJ2-5; 7 positions agree with TRBD2. The CDR3 contains 14 residues. V was pared by 7 bases and J by 2 bases, with 7 bases of the junction left unmatched. Germline V gene data show CDR1 as MNHEY and CDR2 as SVGAGI. CDR3 in amino acids: CASIYGTIQETQYF. As DNA, the CDR3 is TGTGCCAGCATCTACGGGACTATACAAGAGACCCAGTACTTC.

The chain employs TRBV9 and TRBJ1-1, with a tentative D call TRBD1 (6 bases). The germline gives CDR1 SGDLS, CDR2 YYNGEE. The ends were cut back, 0 bases at V and 4 bases at J, with 22 bases in the middle. The CDR3 contains 18 residues. The chain's CDR3 is CASSVAMNSRGGTTEAFF. Written as DNA, the CDR3 is TGTGCCAGCAGCGTAGCCATGAACTCCCGGGGGGGCACCACTGAAGCTTTCTTT.

The rearrangement links TRBV5-4 to TRBJ2-4; D is unresolved. The CDR3 spans 15 residues. The V gene lost 4 bases and the J gene lost 3 bases, with 14 bases spanning the gap. CDR1 is SGHNT, CDR2 YYREEE, per germline (reference sequence). This CDR3 is CASSPNGRFKNIQYF. The CDR3, as DNA: TGTGCCAGCAGCCCGAACGGCAGGTTCAAAAACATTCAGTACTTC.

This clone was detected a few times. This chain uses TRBV7-6 with TRBJ2-5; 8 bases fit TRBD1. This CDR3 has 16 residues. V shed 6 bases and J 7 bases; nucleotides not matched to a gene: 16. Per the germline V gene, CDR1 is SGHVS and CDR2 is FNYEAQ. The chain's CDR3 is CASRPIPGTGPGTQYF. CDR3 bases: TGTGCCAGCAGACCCATCCCCGGGACAGGACCGGGGACCCAGTACTTC.

The J gene is TRBJ2-7, the V gene TRBV4-1; possibly TRBD1 for D (5 bases). The CDR3 runs 15 residues. The germline V gene encodes CDR1 MGHRA and CDR2 YSYEKL. V lost 2 bases and J lost 4, with 15 bases in between. CDR3 sequence (DNA): TGCGCCAGCAGCCAATTACAGGCGGTGGGGTACGAGCAGTACTTC. It translates to CASSQLQAVGYEQYF.

J is TRBJ2-7 and V is TRBV7-3, with D possibly being TRBD1 (6 bases). The ends were cut back, 5 bases at V and 4 bases at J, with 18 bases in the middle. Germline CDR1 and CDR2: SGHTA and FQGTGA. This CDR3 spans 15 amino acids. Here the CDR3 reads CASSENTGHLYEQYF. Here the CDR3 DNA reads TGTGCCAGCAGCGAAAACACGGGACACCTTTACGAGCAGTACTTC.